The following is a T cell receptor beta chain sequence with its context. These data come from a study of T cells after yellow fever vaccination. TCRdb called the 5' RACE reads again in MiXCR, with one record for every CDR3 protein. This sample has more than 350,000 distinct CDR3 sequences, with under 14% found just once. V was clipped by 6 bases and J by 4 bases, with 21 bases between them. The CDR3 length is 16 residues. Germline lookup yields CDR1 WSHSY and CDR2 SAAADI. This chain uses TRBV10-2 with TRBJ1-1, with D perhaps TRBD1 (5 bases). Sequenced material: PBMCs, taken on the day of the first yellow fever vaccination. This clonotype was obtained from a man aged 18 to 35 who received the YFV17D yellow fever vaccine. DNA of the CDR3: TGCGCCAGCAGACGCGGGGCCTGGGTTCTTCCCACTGAAGCTTTCTTT. This sequence encodes CASRRGAWVLPTEAFF.